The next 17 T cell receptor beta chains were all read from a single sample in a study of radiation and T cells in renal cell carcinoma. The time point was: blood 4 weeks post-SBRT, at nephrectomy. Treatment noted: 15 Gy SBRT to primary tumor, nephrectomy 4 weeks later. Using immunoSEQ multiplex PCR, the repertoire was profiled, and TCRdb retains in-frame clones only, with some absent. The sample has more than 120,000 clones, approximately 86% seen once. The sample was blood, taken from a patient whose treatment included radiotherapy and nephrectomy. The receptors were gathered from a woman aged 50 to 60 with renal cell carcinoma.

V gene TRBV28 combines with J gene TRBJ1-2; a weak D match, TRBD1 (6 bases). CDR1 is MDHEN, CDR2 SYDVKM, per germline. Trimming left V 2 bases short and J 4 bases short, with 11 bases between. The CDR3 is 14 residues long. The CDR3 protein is CASSLPRTVYGYTF. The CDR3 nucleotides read TGTGCCAGCAGTTTACCCCGGACAGTCTATGGCTACACCTTC.

The CDR3 reads CASSLGGFPYEQYF. CDR3 DNA: TGTGCCAGCAGCTTAGGGGGGTTTCCCTACGAGCAGTACTTC. The chain uses TRBV7-9 and TRBJ2-7, with D possibly called TRBD1 or TRBD2 (5 bases each). Trimming stripped 1 base from V and 2 bases from J, with 9 bases between. Germline CDR1 is SEHNR and CDR2 is FQNEAQ (reference sequence). This CDR3 comprises 14 residues.

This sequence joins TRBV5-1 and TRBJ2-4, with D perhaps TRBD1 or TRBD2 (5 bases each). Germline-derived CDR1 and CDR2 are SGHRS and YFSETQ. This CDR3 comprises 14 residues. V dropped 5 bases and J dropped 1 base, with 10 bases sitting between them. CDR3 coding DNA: TGCGCCAGCAGGCAAGGGGACGCCAAAAACATTCAGTACTTC. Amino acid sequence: CASRQGDAKNIQYF.

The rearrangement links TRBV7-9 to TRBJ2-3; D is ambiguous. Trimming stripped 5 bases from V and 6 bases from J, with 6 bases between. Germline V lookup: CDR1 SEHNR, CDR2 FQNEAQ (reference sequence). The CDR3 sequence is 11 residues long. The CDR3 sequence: CASSRPDTQYF. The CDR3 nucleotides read TGTGCCAGCAGCCGGCCTGATACGCAGTATTTT.

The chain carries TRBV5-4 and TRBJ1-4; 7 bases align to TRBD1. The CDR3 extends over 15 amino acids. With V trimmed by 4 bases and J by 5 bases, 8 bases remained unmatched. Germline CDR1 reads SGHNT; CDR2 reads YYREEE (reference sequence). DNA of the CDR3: TGTGCCAGCAGCCTAGGGACAGAACAGAATGAAAAACTGTTTTTT. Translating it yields CASSLGTEQNEKLFF.

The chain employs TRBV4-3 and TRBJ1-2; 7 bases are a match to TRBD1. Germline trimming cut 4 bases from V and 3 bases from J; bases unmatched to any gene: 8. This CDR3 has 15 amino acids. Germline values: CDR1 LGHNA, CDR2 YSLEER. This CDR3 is CASSPGGRDDYGYTF. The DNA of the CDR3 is TGCGCCAGCAGCCCAGGGGGAAGGGACGACTATGGCTACACCTTC.

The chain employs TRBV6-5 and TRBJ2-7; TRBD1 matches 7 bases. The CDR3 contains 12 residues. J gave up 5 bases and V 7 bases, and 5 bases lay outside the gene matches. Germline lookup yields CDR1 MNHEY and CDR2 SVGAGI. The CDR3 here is CASMNRGNEQYF. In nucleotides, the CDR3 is TGTGCCAGCATGAACAGGGGCAACGAGCAGTACTTC.

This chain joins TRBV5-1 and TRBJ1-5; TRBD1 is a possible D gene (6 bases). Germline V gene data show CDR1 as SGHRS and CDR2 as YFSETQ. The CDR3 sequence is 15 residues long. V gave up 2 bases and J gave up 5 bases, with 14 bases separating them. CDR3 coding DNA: TGCGCCAGCAGCTTCGGCGGGGGGGCCGATCAGCCCCAGCATTTT. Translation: CASSFGGGADQPQHF. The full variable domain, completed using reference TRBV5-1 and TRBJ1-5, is KAGVTQTPRYLIKTRGQQVTLSCSPISGHRSVSWYQQTPGQGLQFLFEYFSETQRNKGNFPGRFSGRQFSNSRSEMNVSTLELGDSALYLCASSFGGGADQPQHFGDGTRLSIL.

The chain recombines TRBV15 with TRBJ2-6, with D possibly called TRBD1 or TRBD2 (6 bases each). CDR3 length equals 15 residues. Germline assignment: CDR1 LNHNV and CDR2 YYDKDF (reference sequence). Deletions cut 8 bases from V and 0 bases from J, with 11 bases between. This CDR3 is CATQRGRSGANVLTF. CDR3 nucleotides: TGTGCCACCCAACGGGGGCGCTCTGGGGCCAACGTCCTGACTTTC.

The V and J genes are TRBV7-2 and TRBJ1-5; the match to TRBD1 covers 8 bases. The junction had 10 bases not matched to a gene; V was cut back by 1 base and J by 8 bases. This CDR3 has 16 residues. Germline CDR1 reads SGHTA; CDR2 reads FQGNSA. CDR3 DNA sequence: TGTGCCAGCAGCTTAGATGTGACAGGGGCGTGGGAGCCCCAGCATTTT. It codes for CASSLDVTGAWEPQHF.

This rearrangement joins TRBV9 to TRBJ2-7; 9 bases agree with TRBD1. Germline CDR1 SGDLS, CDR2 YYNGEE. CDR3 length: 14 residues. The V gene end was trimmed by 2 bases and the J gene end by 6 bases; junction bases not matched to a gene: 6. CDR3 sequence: CASSVPGQGAEQYF. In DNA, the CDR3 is TGTGCCAGCAGCGTCCCGGGACAGGGAGCCGAGCAGTACTTC.

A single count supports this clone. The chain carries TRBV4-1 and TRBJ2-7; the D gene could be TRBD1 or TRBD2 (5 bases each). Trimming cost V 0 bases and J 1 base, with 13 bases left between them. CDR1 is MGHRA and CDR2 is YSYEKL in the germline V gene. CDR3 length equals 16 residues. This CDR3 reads CASSQDLWGYSYEQYF. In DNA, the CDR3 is TGCGCCAGCAGCCAAGATCTTTGGGGGTATTCCTACGAGCAGTACTTC.

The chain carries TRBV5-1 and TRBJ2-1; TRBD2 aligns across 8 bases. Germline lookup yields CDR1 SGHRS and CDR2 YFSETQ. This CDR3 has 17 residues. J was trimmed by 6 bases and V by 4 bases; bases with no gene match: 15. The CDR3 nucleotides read TGCGCCAGCAGCGGATATAGCGGGATTTTCCCAGGCAATGAGCAGTTCTTC. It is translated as CASSGYSGIFPGNEQFF.

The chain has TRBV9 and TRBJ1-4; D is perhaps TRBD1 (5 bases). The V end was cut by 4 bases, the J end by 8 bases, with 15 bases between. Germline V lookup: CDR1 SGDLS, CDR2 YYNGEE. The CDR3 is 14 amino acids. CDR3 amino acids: CASSPGTVEEKLFF. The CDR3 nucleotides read TGTGCCAGCAGCCCCGGGACCGTCGAGGAAAAACTGTTTTTT.

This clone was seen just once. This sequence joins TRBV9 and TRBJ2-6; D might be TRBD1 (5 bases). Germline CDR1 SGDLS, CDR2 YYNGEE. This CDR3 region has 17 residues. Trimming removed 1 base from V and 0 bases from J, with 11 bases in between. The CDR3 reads CASSVRGGSSGANVLTF. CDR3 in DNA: TGTGCCAGCAGCGTAAGGGGCGGTAGCTCTGGGGCCAACGTCCTGACTTTC.

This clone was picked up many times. CDR3 in DNA: TGTGCCAGCAGACAGGTTTACAATGAGCAGTTCTTC. Protein sequence: CASRQVYNEQFF. The genes are TRBV25-1 and TRBJ2-1, with TRBD1 as a possible D gene (5 bases). CDR1 MGHDK and CDR2 SYGVNS come from the germline V gene. The CDR3 has 12 amino acids. The V gene lost 6 bases and the J gene lost 4 bases, with 7 bases spanning the gap.

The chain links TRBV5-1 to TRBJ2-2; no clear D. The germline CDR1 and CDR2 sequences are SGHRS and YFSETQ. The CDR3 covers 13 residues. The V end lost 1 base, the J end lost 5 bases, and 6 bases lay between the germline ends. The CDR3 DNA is TGCGCCAGCAGCTTGTCGTTGACCGGGGAGCTGTTTTTT. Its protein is CASSLSLTGELFF.